Sequencing of this T cell receptor beta chain was carried out in a study of T cell responses to AZD1222 COVID-19 vaccine (dated by TCRdb to the early 2020s). Context from the whole study: AZD1222 recipients with second doses at about 4 weeks or about 12 weeks were pooled, because spike-specific TCR depth and breadth did not differ between schedules. TCR sequencing covered 233 trial participants: approximately 200 given two doses of AZD1222 and about 26 given two doses of MenACWY control vaccine. Trial participants were enrolled by age into subgroups of 18-55, 56-69 and 70-plus years, and roughly 150, 30 and 60 TCR-sequenced participants, respectively, were included in these subgroups. General study outcomes and caveats: Conclusions about previously exposed vaccinees are limited because only six or seven AZD1222 recipients were SARS-CoV-2 seropositive at baseline. Reportedly, close to half of the unique spike-specific TCRs recognized epitopes lying outside the regions that are mutated in the B.1.351 and B.1.1.7 variants. Because no day 14 peak-response samples were available, the repertoires could be characterized only after the peak T cell response. In the small 56-69-year group, the increase in depth fell short of significance, most likely because of low power. Spike-specific TCR breadth and depth rose significantly after two AZD1222 doses compared with day 0 and with MenACWY recipients. CD4 TCRs associated with the vaccine covered the entire spike protein, and the dominant responses were in regions 160-218 and 743-854. Participants were mostly white British and included more females than males, and it was suggested by the authors that clonal diversity may have been underestimated.

Note on this clone: No cognate antigen has been identified for it. It has no much larger one-base neighbor in the sample; base qualities were not kept.

The CDR3 sequence holds 15 residues, the cysteine and phenylalanine included. Just the 45-base CDR3 DNA is kept, in frame starting at base 1. For CDR1 and CDR2, the germline V gene lists MDHEN and SYDVKM. V is pared back by 5 bases and J by 1 base, with 14 bases lying between the germline termini. In light of the paper, this sample's time point label describes: baseline before first vaccination. Vaccinee samples were obtained from the UK trials COV001 and COV002, which included a single-blind randomized controlled phase 2/3 trial of AZD1222 (ChAdOx1 nCoV-19) in healthy adults. For TCRbeta chain sequencing, PBMC samples were collected from trial participants at day 0 and at day 28 after the second dose. The CDR3 regions of human TCRbeta chains were analyzed by immunosequencing. In the original analysis: Repertoire TCRs were checked for matches against a reference library of SARS-CoV-2-specific TCRs that had been generated using the MIRA antigen-specificity platform. Breadth was defined as the fraction of unique TCRs that were SARS-CoV-2-associated, and depth was defined as the fraction of total T cells that were SARS-CoV-2-associated. Using the MIRA data, every spike-specific TCR was mapped to the spike region that the TCR reacted to and assigned to either a CD4 or a CD8 class. Log10-transformed breadth and depth values were compared by one-way ANOVA with Sidak's multiple comparisons tests. As stored in TCRdb, this immuneACCESS dataset retains in-frame rearrangements with V and J assigned. A fraction of the clones does not appear; measured against another copy, unresolved V genes explain less than half of the discrepancy, and the remainder lacks a known reason. V and J calls and clone size follow that table, whereas D and trimming were derived from the DNA. This sample lists roughly 97,000 clones; 85% to 90% were detected once. The ten largest account for 7.5% of the sample.

This clonotype originated in an adult in good health. The chain links TRBV28 with TRBJ1-2, and TRBD1 may be the D gene, going by 6 matching bases. Sequencing was performed on peripheral blood, taken on day 0 of AZD1222 vaccination. The DNA sequence is TGTGCCAGCAGTCCACCGGGACAAATTAACTATGGCTACACCTTC. It specifies CASSPPGQINYGYTF.